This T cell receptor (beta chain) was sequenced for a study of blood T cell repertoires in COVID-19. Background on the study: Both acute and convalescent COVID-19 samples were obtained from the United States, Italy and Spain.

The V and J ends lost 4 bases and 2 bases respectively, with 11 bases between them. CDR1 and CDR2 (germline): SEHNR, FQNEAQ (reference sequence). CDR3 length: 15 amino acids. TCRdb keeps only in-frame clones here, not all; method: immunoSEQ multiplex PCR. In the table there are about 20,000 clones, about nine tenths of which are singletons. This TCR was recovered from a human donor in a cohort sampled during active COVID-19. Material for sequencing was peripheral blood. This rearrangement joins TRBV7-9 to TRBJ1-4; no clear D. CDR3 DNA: TGTGCCAGCAGCTCTGGAGGATCCACTAATGAAAAACTGTTTTTT. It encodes CASSSGGSTNEKLFF.